Presented here are 19 T cell receptor beta chains from one specimen sequenced in a study of tumor-infiltrating lymphocytes in glioblastoma multiforme. Three nested ARM-PCR rounds with V-beta and C-beta primers built TCRB libraries. Each CDR3 protein gets one entry after TCRdb re-called the multiplex PCR reads with MiXCR. The table records roughly 10,000 distinct CDR3 sequences, over 60% of them present only once. Source material: brain tumor tissue. The receptor source for this set is a male donor with glioblastoma.

This clonotype was found a few times. J is TRBJ2-3 and V is TRBV7-9; 9 bases match TRBD2. V shed 7 bases and J 3 bases; nucleotides not matched to a gene: 8. The CDR3 has 15 amino acids. Germline CDR1 SEHNR, CDR2 FQNEAQ (reference sequence). The CDR3 sequence is CASTNLAGDTDTQYF. Written as DNA, the CDR3 is TGTGCCAGCACCAATTTAGCGGGAGATACAGATACGCAGTATTTT.

V usage is TRBV20-1 and J usage is TRBJ1-4, with D tentatively TRBD1 (6 bases). The CDR3 has 12 amino acids. V lost 4 bases to trimming and J lost 8 bases, with 11 bases between them. The V gene's germline CDR1 is DFQATT and CDR2 SNEGSKA (reference sequence). The CDR3: CSATGAVEKLFF. In DNA form, the CDR3 reads TGCAGTGCTACGGGGGCGGTAGAAAAACTGTTTTTT.

This rearrangement joins TRBV20-1 to TRBJ1-1, with D possibly matching TRBD1 (6 bases). Germline values: CDR1 DFQATT, CDR2 SNEGSKA (reference sequence). This CDR3 has 18 amino acids. Trimming stripped 5 bases from V and 0 bases from J, with 25 bases between. DNA for the CDR3: TGCAGTGCTCAGTCTGCGATCACGCAGGGACATGTGAACACTGAAGCTTTCTTT. Encoded protein: CSAQSAITQGHVNTEAFF.

Of note for this clonotype: An end of the junction differs from the germline gene, which may be a read error. CDR3 residues: CASSESHSGPNVLTF. The CDR3 nucleotides read TGTGCCAGTAGTGAAAGTCACTCTGGGCCCAACGTCCTGACTTTC. The chain uses TRBV25-1 and TRBJ2-6; D is undetermined. This CDR3 contains 15 residues. Germline CDR1 reads MGHDK; CDR2 reads SYGVNS.

The CDR3 spells CASSPLMGVRAEAFF. CDR3 DNA: TGTGCCAGCAGTCCCCTGATGGGGGTTCGGGCTGAAGCTTTCTTT. The chain combines TRBV28 with TRBJ1-1; D might be TRBD1 (5 bases). V was cut by 5 bases and J by 6 bases, with 19 bases left in between. CDR1 is MDHEN and CDR2 is SYDVKM in the germline V gene. The CDR3 sequence is 15 residues long.

This chain connects TRBV20-1 to TRBJ1-2, with D perhaps TRBD1 (6 bases). CDR1 is DFQATT, CDR2 SNEGSKA, per germline (reference sequence). CDR3 size: 16 residues. The CDR3 DNA is TGCAGCGCGACCAAGGTGACAGGCATCCCTAACTATGGCTACACCTTC. Protein product: CSATKVTGIPNYGYTF.

Notes on this clonotype: One end of the junction varies from germline; a read error may be responsible. This chain links TRBV20-1 with TRBJ2-3; the D is unclear. This CDR3 is built from 13 residues. From germline, CDR1 is DFQATT and CDR2 SNEGSKA (reference sequence). In DNA, the CDR3 is TGCAGTGCGGAAGGCTTCGGCACAGATACGCAATATTTT. This sequence encodes CSAEGFGTDTQYF.

This rearrangement joins TRBV20-1 to TRBJ2-4, with 10 bases aligning to TRBD1. The CDR3 consists of 19 residues. CDR1 is DFQATT and CDR2 is SNEGSKA in the germline V gene (reference sequence). V lost 0 bases and J lost 9; bases outside the gene matches: 20. CDR3 loop: CSARDPDRGIREAQSIQYF. CDR3 in DNA: TGCAGTGCTAGAGACCCGGACAGGGGGATTCGGGAAGCCCAAAGCATTCAGTACTTC.

A single count supports this clonotype. V is TRBV4-2 and J is TRBJ2-1, with 12 bases that match TRBD2. The germline V gene encodes CDR1 LGHNA and CDR2 YNFKEQ. V shed 4 bases and J 6 bases; nucleotides not matched to a gene: 4. This CDR3 is 15 amino acids long. The CDR3 region is CASSPSGGAFNEQFF. CDR3 coding DNA: TGTGCCAGCAGCCCTAGCGGGGGGGCCTTCAATGAGCAGTTCTTC.

In regard to this clonotype: Germline is not matched at one junction end, which may reflect a read error. The rearrangement joins TRBV11-2 to TRBJ2-1; D gene uncertain. This CDR3 region has 15 residues. Germline CDR1 and CDR2: SGHAT and FQNNGV. CDR3 nucleotides: TGCGCCAGCAGCTTAGTGGGTAGCTCCTACAATGAGCATTTCTTC. Protein: CASSLVGSSYNEHFF.

As concerns this clonotype: An end of the junction differs from the germline gene, which may be a read error. CDR3 region: CASNRTGPGNIIYF. In DNA form, the CDR3 reads TGTGCCAGCAATAGGACAGGGCCTGGAAACATCATATATTTT. This chain links TRBV6-2 or TRBV6-3 with TRBJ1-3; 8 positions agree with TRBD1. The CDR3 loop spans 14 amino acids. The germline gives CDR1 MNHEY, CDR2 SVGEGT.

This clonotype has ten or more counts. The chain employs TRBV7-8 and TRBJ1-5; weak D call: TRBD1 (6 bases). Germline CDR1 is SGHVS and CDR2 is FQNEAQ. V dropped 5 bases and J dropped 2 bases, with 10 bases sitting between them. The CDR3 has 14 amino acids. The CDR3 DNA reads as TGTGCCAGCAGCAGTGAGGGGGGCAATCAGCCCCAGCATTTT. Translating gives CASSSEGGNQPQHF.

The chain uses TRBV20-1 and TRBJ1-1; the D gene is possibly TRBD1 (5 bases). The CDR3 extends over 13 amino acids. CDR1 is DFQATT and CDR2 is SNEGSKA in the germline V gene (reference sequence). Between the trimmed V and J ends, which lost 3 bases and 3 bases, there was a span of 11 bases. In DNA, the CDR3 is TGCAGTGCTAGCAGGGAGTCGGACACTGAAGCTTTCTTT. Translated, it gives CSASRESDTEAFF.

J is TRBJ2-3 and V is TRBV6-6; D remains unclear. CDR3 length: 13 amino acids. Germline CDR1 and CDR2: MNHNY and SVGAGI (reference sequence). The V and J ends lost 7 bases and 0 bases respectively, with 8 bases between them. This chain's CDR3 is CASTGSSTDTQYF. The CDR3 DNA reads TGTGCCAGCACGGGCTCTAGCACAGATACGCAGTATTTT.

The chain carries TRBV7-9 and TRBJ2-3, with TRBD1 matching 7 bases. This CDR3 has 18 amino acids. Per the germline V gene, CDR1 is SEHNR and CDR2 is FQNEAQ (reference sequence). Trimming took 6 bases from V and 3 from J; bases not matched to a gene: 18. CDR3 in DNA: TGTGCCAGCAGTTCTCACTCGATTGGACAGGAACGGACAGATACGCAGTATTTT. This translates into CASSSHSIGQERTDTQYF.

In regard to this clonotype: It is likely a read error, because the conserved phenylalanine at the end of the CDR3 is missing. V is TRBV20-1 and J is TRBJ2-1, with 7 bases matching TRBD2. Germline V CDR1 and CDR2: DFQATT, SNEGSKA (reference sequence). The CDR3 loop spans 14 amino acids. The CDR3 nucleotides are TGCAGTGATAGAGATGCGGGAGTTGGGAATGAGCAGTTCGTC. This gives the protein CSDRDAGVGNEQFV.

For this clonotype: One end of the junction does not line up with germline, which may come from a read error. The CDR3 sequence is CASSPESPEVSDTQCF. CDR3 DNA sequence: TGTGCCAGCAGTCCCGAATCACCCGAAGTTTCAGATACGCAGTGTTTT. The chain links TRBV12-3 or TRBV12-4 to TRBJ2-3, with D unclear. The CDR3 contains 16 residues.

Of note for this clonotype: One end of the junction fails to match germline, which may point to a read error. The chain uses TRBV5-1 and TRBJ1-5, with 12 bases identical to TRBD1. CDR1 SGHRS and CDR2 YFSETQ come from the germline V gene. This CDR3 region has 20 residues. CDR3 in amino acids: CAGSEGSSSGTGGLNRPQHF. Here the CDR3 DNA reads TGCGCCGGCAGTGAGGGCTCGTCTTCCGGGACAGGGGGCCTCAATCGGCCCCAGCATTTT. The full variable domain, rest sourced from reference TRBV5-1 and TRBJ1-5, is KAGVTQTPRYLIKTRGQQVTLSCSPISGHRSVSWYQQTPGQGLQFLFEYFSETQRNKGNFPGRFSGRQFSNSRSEMNVSTLELGDSALYLCAGSEGSSSGTGGLNRPQHFGDGTRLSIL.

This chain joins TRBV4-1 and TRBJ2-3; TRBD2 matches at 7 bases. J gave up 6 bases and V 4 bases, and 16 bases lay outside the gene matches. Germline V CDR1 and CDR2: MGHRA, YSYEKL. The CDR3 consists of 17 residues. The CDR3 region has the DNA TGCGCCAGCAGCCCCCCCGGCGCGGGAGTTAACGCGGATACGCAGTATTTT. This gives the protein CASSPPGAGVNADTQYF.